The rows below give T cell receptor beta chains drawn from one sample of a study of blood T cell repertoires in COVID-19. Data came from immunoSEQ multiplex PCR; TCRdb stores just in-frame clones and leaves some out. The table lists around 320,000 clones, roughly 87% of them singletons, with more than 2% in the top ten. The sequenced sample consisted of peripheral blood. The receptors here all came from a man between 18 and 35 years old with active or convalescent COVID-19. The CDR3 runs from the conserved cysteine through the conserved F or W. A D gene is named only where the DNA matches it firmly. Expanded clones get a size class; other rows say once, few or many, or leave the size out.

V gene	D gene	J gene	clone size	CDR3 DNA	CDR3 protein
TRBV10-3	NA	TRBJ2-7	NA	TGTGCCATCAGTGATTGGGCAGGCGAGCAGTACTTC	CAISDWAGEQYF
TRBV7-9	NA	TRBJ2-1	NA	TGTGCCAGCGGGGGGTCTCTGGCCTACAATGAGCAGTTCTTC	CASGGSLAYNEQFF
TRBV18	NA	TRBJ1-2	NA	TGTGCCAGCTCACCCCAAAGGGGGGGTCCAGCTAACTATGGCTACACCTTC	CASSPQRGGPANYGYTF
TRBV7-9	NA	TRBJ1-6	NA	TGTGCCAGCAGCCCGGACATGTGGATTCCCCCCCTCCACTTT	CASSPDMWIPPLHF
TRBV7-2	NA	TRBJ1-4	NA	TGTGCCAGCAGCTTACTTAAAGGGGTCGGGGAAAAACTGTTTTTT	CASSLLKGVGEKLFF
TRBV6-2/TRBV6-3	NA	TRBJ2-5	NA	TGTGCCAGCAGTTACACCGGGGGTATCCAAGAGACCCAGTACTTC	CASSYTGGIQETQYF
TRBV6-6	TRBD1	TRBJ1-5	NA	TGTGCCAGTGACGCGGGACAGGGGATTCAGCCCCAGCATTTT	CASDAGQGIQPQHF
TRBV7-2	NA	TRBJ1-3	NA	TGTGCCAGCAGCTACAGTGGATCCGGAAACACCATATATTTT	CASSYSGSGNTIYF
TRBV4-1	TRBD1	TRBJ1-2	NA	TGCGCCAGCAGCCAACCAGGGACAGGCGGAAACTATGGCTACACCTTC	CASSQPGTGGNYGYTF
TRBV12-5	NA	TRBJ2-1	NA	TGTGCTAGTGGTCAGCTAGGAAATGAGCAGTTCTTC	CASGQLGNEQFF
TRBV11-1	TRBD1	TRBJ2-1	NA	TGTGCCAGCAGCTTACGAGGGACAGATCACAATGAGCAGTTCTTC	CASSLRGTDHNEQFF
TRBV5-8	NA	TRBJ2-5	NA	TGTGCCAGCAGCTTTCCGGAGACCCAGTACTTC	CASSFPETQYF
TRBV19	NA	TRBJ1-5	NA	TGTGCCAGTATCCACCCGAGGGAGCCCCAGCATTTT	CASIHPREPQHF
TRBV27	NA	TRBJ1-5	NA	TGTGCCAGCAGTCTGCAGGGTAGCAATCAGCCCCAGCATTTT	CASSLQGSNQPQHF
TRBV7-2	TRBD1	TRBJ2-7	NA	TGTGCCAGCAGCCAGACAGGGGACCTCTACGAGCAGTACTTC	CASSQTGDLYEQYF
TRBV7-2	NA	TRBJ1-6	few	TGTGCCAGCAGCCTCGATGGGCCGAACCTAAATTCACCCCTCCACTTT	CASSLDGPNLNSPLHF
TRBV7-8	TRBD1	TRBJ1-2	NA	TGTGCCAGCAGCTTACAGGACAGGGGGCGCCTTCACCTCTATGGCTACACCTTC	CASSLQDRGRLHLYGYTF
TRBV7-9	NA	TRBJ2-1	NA	TGTGCCAGCAGCCTTACTAGAGCCCTAGATGAGCAGTTCTTC	CASSLTRALDEQFF
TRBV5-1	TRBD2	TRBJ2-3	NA	TGCGCCAGCAGCCTACAGGGACTAGCGGGCCTCACAGATACGCAGTATTTT	CASSLQGLAGLTDTQYF
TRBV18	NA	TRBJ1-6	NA	TGTGCCAGCTCACCCGTAGGAGTCGGTAATTCACCCCTCCACTTT	CASSPVGVGNSPLHF
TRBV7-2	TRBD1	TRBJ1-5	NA	TGTGCCAGCAGCTCCCCTGGTGGGACAGGCAATCAGCCCCAGCATTTT	CASSSPGGTGNQPQHF
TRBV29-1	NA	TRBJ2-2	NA	TGCAGCGTTGACTCCTCTCTGAACACCGGGGAGCTGTTTTTT	CSVDSSLNTGELFF
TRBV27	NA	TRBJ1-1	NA	TGTGCCAGCAAGGGGATGATCACTGAAGCTTTCTTT	CASKGMITEAFF
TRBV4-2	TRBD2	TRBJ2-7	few	TGTGCCAGCAGCCGCGGGACTAGCGGCTCCTACGAGCAGTACTTC	CASSRGTSGSYEQYF
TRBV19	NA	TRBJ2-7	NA	TGTGCCAGTAGACCACTAGACTCCTACGAGCAGTACTTC	CASRPLDSYEQYF
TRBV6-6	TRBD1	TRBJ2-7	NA	TGTGCCAGCAGTCTCACGCCGCCCGGGACAGGGGGCGGGTACGAGCAGTACTTC	CASSLTPPGTGGGYEQYF
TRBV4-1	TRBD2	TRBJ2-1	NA	TGCGCCAGCAGTCGCGGACTAGCCCCTGAGCAGTTCTTC	CASSRGLAPEQFF
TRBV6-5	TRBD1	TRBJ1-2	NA	TGTGCCAGCACCAAACAGGGGGGTTCTGCTAACGGCTACACCTTC	CASTKQGGSANGYTF
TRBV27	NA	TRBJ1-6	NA	TGTGCCAGCAGTTTAGGGCAGCTAAATTCACCCCTCCACTTT	CASSLGQLNSPLHF
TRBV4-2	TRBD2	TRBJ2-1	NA	TGTGCCAGCAGCCAACCAGCGGGAGGGCCGAACAATGAGCAGTTCTTC	CASSQPAGGPNNEQFF
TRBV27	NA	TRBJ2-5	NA	TGTGCCAGCAGCCTTAGCGGCACCCAAGAGACCCAGTACTTC	CASSLSGTQETQYF
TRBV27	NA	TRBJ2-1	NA	TGTGCCAGCTCCGTCGGCAATGAGCAGTTCTTC	CASSVGNEQFF
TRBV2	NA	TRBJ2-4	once	TGTGCCAGCAGGGCAAGAGGGGGCAAAAACATTCAGTACTTC	CASRARGGKNIQYF
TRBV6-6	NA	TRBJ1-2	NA	TGTGCCAGCAGTTACTCTACCCAGGCGGGCTACACCTTC	CASSYSTQAGYTF
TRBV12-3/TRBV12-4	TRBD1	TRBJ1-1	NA	TGTGCCAGCAGTCTACAGGGGGCGGTAGCTTTCTTT	CASSLQGAVAFF
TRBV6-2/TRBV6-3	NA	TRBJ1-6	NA	TGTGCCAGCAGTTACGGAGTAGCGCCACCCCTCCACTTT	CASSYGVAPPLHF
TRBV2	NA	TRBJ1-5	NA	TGTGCCAGCAGGGATTCCAGGGGAGGCAATCAGCCCCAGCATTTT	CASRDSRGGNQPQHF
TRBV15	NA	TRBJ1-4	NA	TGTGCCACCAGCGGTTCGGCGCCCAGGGCCAGGGGTGAAAAACTGTTTTTT	CATSGSAPRARGEKLFF
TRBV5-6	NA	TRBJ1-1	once	TGTGCCAGCAGCTTTAGACAGGCGAACACTGAAGCTTTCTTT	CASSFRQANTEAFF
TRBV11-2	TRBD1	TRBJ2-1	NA	TGTGCCAGCATGGGACAGGGGGTTGATGAGCAGTTCTTC	CASMGQGVDEQFF
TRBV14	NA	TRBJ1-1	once	TGTGCCAGCAGCCCCAACCTCGACAGCACTGAAGCTTTCTTT	CASSPNLDSTEAFF
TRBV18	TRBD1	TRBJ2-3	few	TGTGCCAGCTCACCGAATACAGGGGGAGATACGCAGTATTTT	CASSPNTGGDTQYF
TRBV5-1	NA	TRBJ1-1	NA	TGCGCCAGCAGCTTTTCTCCAGATATCAGGGTAGAAGCTTTCTTT	CASSFSPDIRVEAFF
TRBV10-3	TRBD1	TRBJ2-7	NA	TGTGCCAGCGAACAGGGGACCGGCGAGCAGTACTTC	CASEQGTGEQYF
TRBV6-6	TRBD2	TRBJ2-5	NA	TGTGCCAGCAGTTACACGGGAGGGCAAGAGACCCAGTACTTC	CASSYTGGQETQYF
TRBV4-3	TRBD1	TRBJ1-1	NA	TGCGCCAGCAGCTACGGACCGGGACAGGGTTTGGGTGAAGCTTTCTTT	CASSYGPGQGLGEAFF
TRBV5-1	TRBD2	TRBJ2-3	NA	TGCGCCAGCAGCTTGGAACGCGGGGGGGCCGCAGATACGCAGTATTTT	CASSLERGGAADTQYF
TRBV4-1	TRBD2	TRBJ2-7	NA	TGCGCCAGCAGCCAAGCTAGCGGGGGGTCAGGCGACGAGCAGTACTTC	CASSQASGGSGDEQYF
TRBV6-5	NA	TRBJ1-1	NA	TGTGCCAGCAGTACGCCGGGGGGTACTGAAGCTTTCTTT	CASSTPGGTEAFF
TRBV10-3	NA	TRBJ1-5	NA	TGTGCCATCAGGCCGGGTCCCGGACAGCCCCAGCATTTT	CAIRPGPGQPQHF
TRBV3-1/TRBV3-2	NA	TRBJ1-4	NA	TGTGCCAGCAGCCGATACGGTCAAACTAATGAAAAACTGTTTTTT	CASSRYGQTNEKLFF
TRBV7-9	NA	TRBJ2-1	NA	TGTGCCAGCAGCTTAGTTCAGGGGACCTACAATGAGCAGTTCTTC	CASSLVQGTYNEQFF
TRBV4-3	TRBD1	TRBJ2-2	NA	TGCGCCAGCAGCCAGGGTACAGGGGGTGACACCGGGGAGCTGTTTTTT	CASSQGTGGDTGELFF